This T cell receptor beta chain was recovered during a study of cytomegalovirus exposure and HLA in healthy donors. The germline gives CDR1 LNHNV, CDR2 YYDKDF (reference sequence). This CDR3 contains 13 residues. Between the trimmed V and J ends, which lost 3 bases and 3 bases, there was a span of 5 bases. Notes on the study in general: The HLA-A and HLA-B alleles of most subjects were reportedly predicted accurately from TCR beta sequences.

On this clone itself: Its antigen is still unknown.

60 Vbeta and 13 Jbeta primers were used in PCR. Original processing notes: A later analysis counted around 74 million unique TCR beta chains, around 10 million shared. Profiling relied on immunoSEQ multiplex PCR, and the TCRdb table lists in-frame clones only, not all of them. The DNA gave D and trimming, while V, J and clone size come from that table. The sample includes about 180,000 clones, 65% to 85% seen only once; the top ten take 2% to 2.5%. Sequenced: PBMCs. The TCR was taken from a man in his fifties or sixties in good health and CMV-seronegative. The V gene is TRBV15, the J gene TRBJ1-4; D gene uncertain. The chain's CDR3 is CATSRGPNEKLFF. CDR3 sequence (DNA): TGTGCCACCAGCAGGGGCCCTAATGAAAAACTGTTTTTT.